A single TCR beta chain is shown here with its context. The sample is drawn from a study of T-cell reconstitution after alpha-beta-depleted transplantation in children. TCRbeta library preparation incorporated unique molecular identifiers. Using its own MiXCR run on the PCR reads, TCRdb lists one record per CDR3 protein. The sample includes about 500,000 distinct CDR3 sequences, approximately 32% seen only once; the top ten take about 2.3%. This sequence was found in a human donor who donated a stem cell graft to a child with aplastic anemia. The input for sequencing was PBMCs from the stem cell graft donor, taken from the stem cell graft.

CDR3 residues: CASSLLASGRARYNEQFF. The CDR3, as DNA: TGTGCCAGCAGTTTATTGGCTAGCGGGAGGGCCCGCTACAATGAGCAGTTCTTC. The rearrangement joins TRBV12-3 or TRBV12-4 to TRBJ2-1; 12 bases line up with TRBD2. This CDR3 is 18 amino acids long. V lost 2 bases, J lost 3 bases, and 8 bases stayed unmatched.